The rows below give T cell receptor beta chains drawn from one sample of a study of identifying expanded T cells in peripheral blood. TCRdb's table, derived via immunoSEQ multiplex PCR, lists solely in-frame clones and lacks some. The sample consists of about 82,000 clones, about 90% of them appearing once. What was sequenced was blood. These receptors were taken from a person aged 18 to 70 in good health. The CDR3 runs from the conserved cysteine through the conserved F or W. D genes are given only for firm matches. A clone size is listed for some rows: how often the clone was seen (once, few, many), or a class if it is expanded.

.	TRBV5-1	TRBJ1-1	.	TGCGCCAGCAGCAGGAAGGGGGTGAACACTGAAGCTTTCTTT	CASSRKGVNTEAFF
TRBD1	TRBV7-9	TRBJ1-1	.	TGTGCCAGCAGCTCCCGAGGACAGGGCACTGAAGCTTTCTTT	CASSSRGQGTEAFF
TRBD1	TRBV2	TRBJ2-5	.	TGTGCCAGCAGTGAACAGGGGGCCGGAGAGACCCAGTACTTC	CASSEQGAGETQYF
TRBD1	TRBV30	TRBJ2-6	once	TGTGCCTGGAGTAGGGGACAGGGAACCTCTGGGGCCAACGTCCTGACTTTC	CAWSRGQGTSGANVLTF
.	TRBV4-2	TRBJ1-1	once	TGTGCCAGCAGCCAAGATCCAGTACAGGAGGACACTGAAGCTTTCTTT	CASSQDPVQEDTEAFF
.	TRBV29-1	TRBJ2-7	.	TGCAGCGTTTCTCACCACGACAGCTCCTACGAGCAGTACTTC	CSVSHHDSSYEQYF
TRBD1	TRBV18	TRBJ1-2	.	TGTGCCAGCTCAAATTACTCCGGGACAGACTATGGCTACACCTTC	CASSNYSGTDYGYTF
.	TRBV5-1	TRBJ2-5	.	TGCGCCAGCAGCTTGGGGAACACGCAAGAGACCCAGTACTTC	CASSLGNTQETQYF
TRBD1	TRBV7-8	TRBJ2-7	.	TGTGCCAGCAGCTCCAACAGGGGGCCCGCGGTAGAGCAGTACTTC	CASSSNRGPAVEQYF
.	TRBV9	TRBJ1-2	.	TGTGCCAGCAGCGCAGCAGGCCAGGACTATGGCTACACCTTC	CASSAAGQDYGYTF
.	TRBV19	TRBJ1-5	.	TGTGCCAGTAGTATTGGGGGCAGGGCAAATCAGCCCCAGCATTTT	CASSIGGRANQPQHF
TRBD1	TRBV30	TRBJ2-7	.	TGTGCCTGGAGTACGCCGCAGGACAGGGGCTACGAGCAGTACTTC	CAWSTPQDRGYEQYF
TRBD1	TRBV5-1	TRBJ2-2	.	TGCGCCAGCAGCGCCGACAGGGGCGAGAACACCGGGGAGCTGTTTTTT	CASSADRGENTGELFF
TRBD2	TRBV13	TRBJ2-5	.	TGTGCCAGCAGCTTTAAGAGCGGGGCCTTCCAAGAGACCCAGTACTTC	CASSFKSGAFQETQYF
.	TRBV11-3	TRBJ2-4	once	TGTGCCAGCAGCTTAGAGGCGGCGGGAAGGGACATTCAGTACTTC	CASSLEAAGRDIQYF
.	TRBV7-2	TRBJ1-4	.	TGTGCCAGCAGCTCAGGGGCCCAGACTAATGAAAAACTGTTTTTT	CASSSGAQTNEKLFF
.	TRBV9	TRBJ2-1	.	TGTGCCAGCAGGCCCCGGGACCACGATGAGCAGTTCTTC	CASRPRDHDEQFF
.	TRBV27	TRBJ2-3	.	TGTGCCAGCAGTTTCTACAGGGATACCACAGATACGCAGTATTTT	CASSFYRDTTDTQYF
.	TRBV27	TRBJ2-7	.	TGTGCCAGCAGTTCCCCCAGGGTTCCCCACGAGCAGTACTTC	CASSSPRVPHEQYF
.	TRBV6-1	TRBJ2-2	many	TGTGCCAGCAGTCCTAGGATCGGGGAGCTGTTTTTT	CASSPRIGELFF